This T cell receptor beta chain was observed in a study of cytomegalovirus exposure and HLA in healthy donors. Study-wide results and limits: In a later analysis, TCR association rates varied by HLA locus: DRB1 most, HLA-C fewest. About 90% or about 30% of the time was how often most TCR beta V segments were productive, according to an earlier analysis. The majority of CMV-associated TCR beta chains were reported as apparently HLA-restricted in a later analysis.

13 Jbeta primers and 60 Vbeta primers were used for the PCR. The table came from immunoSEQ multiplex PCR; TCRdb's copy has only in-frame clones and leaves some out. Among 170,000 or so clones, 65% to 85% were seen once, and the ten largest hold approximately 6.8%. To note about this clone: Its antigen is as yet unknown.

Sequencing used PBMCs. The clonotype originates from a male donor in good health and CMV-seropositive.

CDR3 sequence (DNA): TGTGCCAGCAGCTCCACTGGACTAGCGGGAAGCCCCTACGAGCAGTACTTC. Protein sequence: CASSSTGLAGSPYEQYF. This sequence joins TRBV13 and TRBJ2-7; TRBD2 aligns across 12 bases. CDR3 length: 17 amino acids. The V and J ends lost 4 bases and 2 bases, in that order; junction bases with no gene match: 9. Per the germline V gene, CDR1 is PRHDT and CDR2 is FYEKMQ (reference sequence).